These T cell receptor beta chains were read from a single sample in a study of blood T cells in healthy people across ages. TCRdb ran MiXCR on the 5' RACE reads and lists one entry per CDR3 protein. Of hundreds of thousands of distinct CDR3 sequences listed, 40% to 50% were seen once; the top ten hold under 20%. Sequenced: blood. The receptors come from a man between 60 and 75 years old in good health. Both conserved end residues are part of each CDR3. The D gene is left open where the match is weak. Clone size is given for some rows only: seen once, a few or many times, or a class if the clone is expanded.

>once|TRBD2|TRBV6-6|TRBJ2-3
TGTGCCAGCAGTTCCCGGACTAGCGGTGGGATTTCGGGTACGCAGTATTTT
CASSSRTSGGISGTQYF
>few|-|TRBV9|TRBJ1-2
TGTGCCAGCAGCTTTCAACCAGGGACGGGAGGCTACACCTTC
CASSFQPGTGGYTF
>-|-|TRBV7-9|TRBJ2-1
TGTGCCAGCAGCCGTTTTACTGCTGACAATGAGCAGTTCTTC
CASSRFTADNEQFF
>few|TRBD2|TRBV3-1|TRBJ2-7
TGTGCCAGCAGCCAAGGAACTAGCGGGGGGTTGTACGAGCAGTACTTC
CASSQGTSGGLYEQYF
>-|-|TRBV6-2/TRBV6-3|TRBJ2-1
TGTGCCAGCAGTTACACCGGTTCGAGGGTAGGTAATGAGCAGTTCTTC
CASSYTGSRVGNEQFF
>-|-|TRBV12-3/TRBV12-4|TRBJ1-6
TGTGCCAGCAGTTCGATACAAGACAGCAGAAATTCACCCCTCCACTTT
CASSSIQDSRNSPLHF
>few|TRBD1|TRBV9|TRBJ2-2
TGTGCCAGCAGCGTAGTTAGTCGGCAGGGGGCCGTTGCCGGGGAGCTGTTTTTT
CASSVVSRQGAVAGELFF
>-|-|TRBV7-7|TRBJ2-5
TGTGCTAGCAGCGCCCAGGGGATGGAGACCCAGTACTTC
CASSAQGMETQYF
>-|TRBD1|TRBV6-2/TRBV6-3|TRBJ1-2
TGTGCCAGCAGTTACCAAAGACAGGGGAACTATGGCTACACCTTC
CASSYQRQGNYGYTF
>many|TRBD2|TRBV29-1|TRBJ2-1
TGCAGCGTTAAAGCGGGGGGCCCGTTTGGCAATGAGCAGTTCTTC
CSVKAGGPFGNEQFF
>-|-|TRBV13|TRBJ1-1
TGTGCCAGCAGCTTAGCAGGGTGGAGTACTGAAGCTTTCTTT
CASSLAGWSTEAFF
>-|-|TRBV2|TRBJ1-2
TGTGCCAGCGGACCAGACAGCGAGGGCCATGGCTACACCTTC
CASGPDSEGHGYTF
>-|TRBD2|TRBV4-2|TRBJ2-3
TGTGCCAGCAGCCAAGATTGGGCTAGCGGGAGAAGCACAGATACGCAGTATTTT
CASSQDWASGRSTDTQYF
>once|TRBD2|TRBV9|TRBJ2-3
TGTGCCAGCAGCCCGGGGAGGAGCGGGGGCCGCACAGATACGCAGTATTTT
CASSPGRSGGRTDTQYF
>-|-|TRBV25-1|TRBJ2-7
TGTGCCAGCAGTGATTCCAGGCGCTCCTACGAGCAGTACTTC
CASSDSRRSYEQYF
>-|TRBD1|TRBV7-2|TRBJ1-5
TGTGCCAGCAGCTTAGGACAGGGCAGTAGCAATCAGCCCCAGCATTTT
CASSLGQGSSNQPQHF
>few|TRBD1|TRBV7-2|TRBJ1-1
TGTGCCAGCAGCACACAGGGGGCGGACACTGAAGCTTTCTTT
CASSTQGADTEAFF
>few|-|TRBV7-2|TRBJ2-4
TGTGCCAGCAGTCCTACAGGGTATGGAGGGGACATTCAGTACTTC
CASSPTGYGGDIQYF
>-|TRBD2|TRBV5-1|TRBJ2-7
TGCGCCAGCAGGGCGGGACTAGCGGGGTCCCACGAGCAGTACTTC
CASRAGLAGSHEQYF
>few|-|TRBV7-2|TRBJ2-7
TGTGCCAGCAGCTTATATGGACTGCGCTACGAGCAGTACTTC
CASSLYGLRYEQYF
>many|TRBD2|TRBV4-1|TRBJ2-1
TGCGCCAGCAGCCAAGTCGACCTGGGACTAGTCTACAATGAGCAGTTCTTC
CASSQVDLGLVYNEQFF
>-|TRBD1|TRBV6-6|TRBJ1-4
TGTGCCAGCAGTCGTGGTCAGGGGGCCTCTCATGAAAAACTGTTTTTT
CASSRGQGASHEKLFF
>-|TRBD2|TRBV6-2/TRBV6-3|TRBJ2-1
TGTGCCAGCAGCCTAGCGGGGGGAGGTGAGCAGTTCTTC
CASSLAGGGEQFF
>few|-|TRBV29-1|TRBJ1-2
TGCAGCGCTGGGGGGCAGGGCTTCCAAGCTAACTATGGCTACACCTTC
CSAGGQGFQANYGYTF
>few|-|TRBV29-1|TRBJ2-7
TGCAGCGTTGACCCAAAGGGTCTCTACGAGCAGTACTTC
CSVDPKGLYEQYF